The 18 T cell receptor beta chains below all came from one sample that was sequenced in a study of T cells in Graves' hyperthyroidism and ophthalmopathy. Amplification targeted TCR beta CDR3 regions from RNA transcripts. An initial round of RT-PCR targeting the TCR CDR3 relied on the HTBI primer set. TCRdb re-derived calls from the multiplex PCR reads in MiXCR, one entry per CDR3 protein. The table shows approximately 600,000 distinct CDR3 sequences, with roughly 15% occurring only once. Sequences were obtained from blood. These receptors came from a woman aged 40 to 50 with Graves' ophthalmopathy.

This clonotype was seen ten or more times. The chain combines TRBV27 with TRBJ2-4, with TRBD1 as a possible D gene (6 bases). The germline V gene has CDR1 MNHEY and CDR2 SMNVEV (reference sequence). Trimming shortened V by 5 bases and J by 2 bases, and 16 bases separated the two germline ends. This CDR3 is built from 16 residues. The chain's CDR3 is CASSPLGTGTKNIQYF. The CDR3 DNA reads as TGTGCCAGCAGTCCCCTGGGTACAGGGACCAAAAACATTCAGTACTTC.

The table lists this clonotype with a count of one. The chain has TRBV19 and TRBJ2-7; D is perhaps TRBD2 (6 bases). Per germline, CDR1 LNHDA and CDR2 SQIVND (reference sequence). V lost 4 bases and J 4 bases, leaving 14 bases between the germline ends. This CDR3 has 14 residues. CDR3 region: CASSTSGGRYEQYF. Here the CDR3 DNA reads TGTGCCAGTAGTACCTCCGGAGGGAGATACGAGCAGTACTTC.

This clonotype showed up many times. The chain uses TRBV6-2 or TRBV6-3 and TRBJ2-7; 8 nucleotides align to TRBD1. V was clipped by 6 bases and J by 7 bases; unmatched bases: 11. Germline V gives CDR1 MNHEY, CDR2 SVGEGT. The CDR3 is 14 amino acids. DNA for the CDR3: TGTGCCAGCAGCTGGACAGGGTTCCAGGGGGAGCAGTACTTC. Translation gives CASSWTGFQGEQYF.

On this clonotype: A much larger clone is a single base away; this may be a read error. The V gene is TRBV28, the J gene TRBJ2-5, with a tentative D call TRBD2 (6 bases). CDR3 length equals 15 residues. Germline values: CDR1 MDHEN, CDR2 SYDVKM. V was pared by 3 bases and J by 2 bases, with 13 bases between. The CDR3 coding sequence is TGTGCCAGCAGTTTTGGGACTCCGCGACAAGAGACCCAGTACTTC. Translation gives CASSFGTPRQETQYF. Using reference TRBV28 and TRBJ2-5 for the parts outside the CDR3, the full variable domain is DVKVTQSSRYLVKRTGEKVFLECVQDMDHENMFWYRQDPGLGLRLIYFSYDVKMKEKGDIPEGYSVSREKKERFSLILESASTNQTSMYLCASSFGTPRQETQYFGPGTRLLVL.

V gene TRBV11-2 combines with J gene TRBJ2-2, with a tentative D call TRBD1 (6 bases). The CDR3 has 16 residues. The V gene lost 4 bases and the J gene lost 0 bases, with 12 bases spanning the gap. CDR1 SGHAT and CDR2 FQNNGV come from the germline V gene. CDR3 DNA: TGTGCCAGCAGCTCCGGACAGATTACGAACACCGGGGAGCTGTTTTTT. It encodes CASSSGQITNTGELFF.

This clonotype was found a few times. DNA for the CDR3: TGTGCCAGCTACGCGGGGCAGGGGACTAATCAGCCCCAGCATTTT. As protein: CASYAGQGTNQPQHF. V and J are TRBV25-1 and TRBJ1-5, with TRBD1 as a possible D gene (6 bases). Trimming left V 8 bases short and J 4 bases short, with 18 bases between. Germline lookup yields CDR1 MGHDK and CDR2 SYGVNS. The CDR3 is made up of 15 amino acids. Full variable domain (missing parts from reference TRBV25-1 and TRBJ1-5): EADIYQTPRYLVIGTGKKITLECSQTMGHDKMYWYQQDPGMELHLIHYSYGVNSTEKGDLSSESTVSRIRTEHFPLTLESARPSHTSQYLCASYAGQGTNQPQHFGDGTRLSIL.

This clonotype was counted ten times or more. J is TRBJ2-7 and V is TRBV12-5; D call uncertain. Germline V gene lookup returns CDR1 LGHNT and CDR2 FRNRAP. There are 12 residues in the CDR3. The germline V and J ends were trimmed by 4 bases and 2 bases, with 6 bases remaining between them. The CDR3: CASGSGPYEQYF. The CDR3 DNA follows: TGTGCTAGTGGTTCCGGACCCTACGAGCAGTACTTC.

This clonotype was counted ten times or more. The chain has TRBV6-2 or TRBV6-3 and TRBJ1-5; perhaps TRBD1 as D (5 bases). Per germline, CDR1 MNHEY and CDR2 SVGEGT. With 4 bases removed from V and 0 bases from J, the gap between germline ends came to 13 bases. The CDR3 length is 16 residues. The CDR3 protein is CASSLTAYYSNQPQHF. The DNA for the CDR3 is TGTGCCAGCAGTTTGACAGCCTATTATAGCAATCAGCCCCAGCATTTT.

This clonotype has a handful of counts. This chain links TRBV6-1 with TRBJ1-6; D gene uncertain. Germline V CDR1 and CDR2: MNHNS, SASEGT. This CDR3 is built from 14 residues. V was trimmed by 5 bases and J by 4 bases, leaving 9 bases between them. CDR3 DNA sequence: TGTGCCAGCAGTCTGACTGATTATAATTCACCCCTCCACTTT. Residues: CASSLTDYNSPLHF.

There are many counts of this clonotype. This chain links TRBV6-2 or TRBV6-3 with TRBJ2-2; 12 bases map to TRBD2. With 2 bases clipped from V and 3 bases from J, the junction kept 1 base outside the gene matches. The V gene's germline CDR1 is MNHEY and CDR2 SVGEGT. This CDR3 has 16 residues. CDR3 bases: TGTGCCAGCAGTTACCCTAGCGGGAGGGACACCGGGGAGCTGTTTTTT. Translated, it gives CASSYPSGRDTGELFF.

The gene calls are TRBV10-3 and TRBJ2-3; weak D call: TRBD1 (6 bases). The V end was cut by 5 bases, the J end by 4 bases, with 10 bases between. This CDR3 spans 13 amino acids. Per the germline V gene, CDR1 is ENHRY and CDR2 is SYGVKD. The CDR3 loop is CAISLDRADTQYF. CDR3 coding DNA: TGTGCCATCAGTTTGGACAGAGCAGATACGCAGTATTTT.

About this clonotype itself: One base away lies a much larger clone, so this may be a sequencing read error. In this CDR3 the conserved last residue, phenylalanine or tryptophan, is missing, so a read error is likely. The rearrangement links TRBV28 to TRBJ2-7; D call uncertain. The CDR3 loop spans 14 amino acids. Germline loops: CDR1 MDHEN, CDR2 SYDVKM. V dropped 6 bases and J dropped 0 bases, with 12 bases sitting between them. The CDR3 DNA reads as TGTGCCAGCAGCCTTGAGCCTTACTCCTACGAGCAGTACTCC. Protein: CASSLEPYSYEQYS.

This clonotype was observed many times. The chain joins TRBV6-1 to TRBJ2-7, with D perhaps matching TRBD1 (5 bases). CDR1 and CDR2 (germline): MNHNS, SASEGT. V was pared by 0 bases and J by 3 bases, with 9 bases between. CDR3 length: 14 residues. The CDR3 region has the DNA TGTGCCAGCAGTGAAGCTTGGGGCGGCTACGAGCAGTACTTC. Translating gives CASSEAWGGYEQYF.

At least ten counts were recorded for this clonotype. J is TRBJ1-6 and V is TRBV27; tentatively, D is TRBD1 (6 bases). V was clipped by 10 bases and J by 9 bases, with 19 bases between them. The germline CDR1 and CDR2 sequences are MNHEY and SMNVEV (reference sequence). CDR3 size: 14 residues. The CDR3 sequence is CATRPGLGASPLHF. The DNA for the CDR3 is TGTGCCACCCGGCCAGGCTTGGGGGCTTCACCCCTCCACTTT.

This clonotype was seen ten or more times. J is TRBJ1-1 and V is TRBV19; D gene unclear. This CDR3 has 14 amino acids. Per germline, CDR1 LNHDA and CDR2 SQIVND (reference sequence). Between the trimmed V and J ends, which lost 3 bases and 4 bases, there was a span of 12 bases. The CDR3 region has the DNA TGTGCCAGTAGTATCGTAGGCGGCCTCACTGAAGCTTTCTTT. It yields the protein CASSIVGGLTEAFF.

The rearrangement links TRBV5-1 to TRBJ2-7, with TRBD2 matching over 11 bases. The germline CDR1 and CDR2 sequences are SGHRS and YFSETQ. After removal of 3 bases from V and 1 base from J, the junction contained 12 bases not matched to a gene. There are 18 residues in the CDR3. CDR3 nucleotide sequence: TGCGCCAGCAGCTCCGGACCTTTACTAGCGGGAGCTTCCTACGAGCAGTACTTC. Its translation: CASSSGPLLAGASYEQYF.

This clonotype was detected a few times. V gene TRBV7-9 combines with J gene TRBJ2-7; 12 bases map to TRBD2. The CDR3 runs 15 residues. Germline V lookup: CDR1 SEHNR, CDR2 FQNEAQ (reference sequence). The V segment lost 3 bases and the J segment 3 bases; nucleotides outside the gene matches: 3. Written as DNA, the CDR3 is TGTGCCAGCAGCTTGACTAGCGGGAGCATCTACGAGCAGTACTTC. As protein: CASSLTSGSIYEQYF.

V is TRBV6-2 or TRBV6-3 and J is TRBJ1-5; D unresolved. CDR1 is MNHEY, CDR2 SVGEGT, per germline. The CDR3 has 17 amino acids. V gave up 6 bases and J gave up 0 bases, with 18 bases separating them. The CDR3 loop is CASSPNRPGDSNQPQHF. The CDR3 nucleotides read TGTGCCAGCAGCCCTAATAGGCCAGGTGATAGCAATCAGCCCCAGCATTTT.